This TCR beta chain was retrieved from a study of T-cell reconstitution after alpha-beta-depleted transplantation in children (TCRdb year 2016). Study-wide context: T-cell immune reconstitution after TCRalphabeta/CD19-depleted allogeneic hematopoietic cell transplantation in children was quantitatively tracked in the study by means of TCR repertoire profiling.

There are a few counts of this clonotype. Its antigen is unknown. Nothing much larger sits one base from this clone, and base qualities are not available. Libraries were made using PCR. Sequencing instrument: Illumina HiSeq 2500. TCR library preparation used molecular barcoding, with unique molecular identifiers applied to normalize quantification of the TCRbeta repertoire. In TCRdb, the public reads were trimmed at Q25 with fastp and aligned with MiXCR, with productive beta chains retained. For every CDR3 protein sequence, its rows merge into one entry that carries the most common genes and DNA. The sample profile shows fewer than 200,000 distinct CDR3 sequences; approximately 7% of them were found once. The ten largest clones take up roughly 3% of the sample. CDR1 and CDR2 (KGHSH, LQKENI) derive from the germline V gene. V and J are truncated by 6 bases and 8 bases respectively, leaving an intervening sequence of 13 bases. From the cysteine through the phenylalanine, the CDR3 covers 13 amino acids. The DNA shown is the 39-base CDR3, in frame from base 1.

Recombination joined TRBV18 with TRBJ1-4, with the D gene not confidently named. The sequencing here drew on PBMCs from the stem cell graft donor, taken from the stem cell graft. The sequence came from a human donor who donated a stem cell graft to a child with Wiskott-Aldrich syndrome. The sequenced DNA is TGTGCCAGCTCGACGGCGACAAGCGAAAAACTGTTTTTT. This translates into CASSTATSEKLFF.